These T cell receptor beta chains were read from a single sample in a study of T cell repertoires in cytomegalovirus infection. No antigen has been identified for these receptors. Via MiXCR, TCRdb re-called the reads, giving one row per CDR3 protein. The table records approximately 300,000 distinct CDR3 sequences, 25% to 35% of them present only once. Sample: cultured PBMCs, taken from culture after CMV antigen stimulation. The receptor source for this set is a human donor in good health (CMV status not recorded). Some clones in this sample may be carry-over from other donors' samples. Both conserved end residues are part of each CDR3. The D gene is left open where the match is weak. Clone size appears in some rows only: once, few, many, or a class for an expanded clone.

-	TRBV12-3/TRBV12-4	-	TRBJ1-1	CASSLGQDEAFF	TGTGCCAGCAGTTTGGGGCAGGATGAAGCTTTCTTT
-	TRBV2	-	TRBJ2-2	CASIGGAGAGELFF	TGTGCCAGCATTGGGGGGGCTGGAGCCGGGGAGCTGTTTTTT
-	TRBV20-1	many	TRBJ2-3	CSADGTSWGEADTQYF	TGCAGTGCTGACGGGACTTCCTGGGGCGAGGCAGATACGCAGTATTTT
-	TRBV7-3	many	TRBJ1-6	CASSLQGGDSPLHF	TGTGCCAGCAGCTTACAGGGAGGGGATTCACCCCTCCACTTT
TRBD2	TRBV24-1	many	TRBJ2-1	CATGPGGEKGDEQFF	TGTGCCACCGGCCCGGGGGGGGAAAAGGGCGATGAGCAGTTCTTC
TRBD2	TRBV20-1	-	TRBJ2-2	CSARGGGEGTGELFF	TGCAGTGCTAGAGGCGGCGGGGAGGGCACCGGGGAGCTGTTTTTT
TRBD1	TRBV6-1	few	TRBJ2-1	CASTTGAYNEQFF	TGTGCCAGCACGACAGGGGCGTACAATGAGCAGTTCTTC
TRBD2	TRBV10-3	-	TRBJ2-7	CAISPSGPGEQYF	TGTGCCATCAGTCCTAGCGGGCCAGGCGAGCAGTACTTC
TRBD1	TRBV19	-	TRBJ2-1	CASSAWDRGYNEQFF	TGTGCCAGTAGTGCATGGGACAGGGGATACAATGAGCAGTTCTTC
-	TRBV2	few	TRBJ1-5	CASRFSAGDQPQHF	TGTGCCAGCAGGTTTTCTGCGGGAGATCAGCCCCAGCATTTT
-	TRBV2	-	TRBJ2-1	CASRNRHNEQFF	TGTGCCAGCCGGAATCGACACAATGAGCAGTTCTTC
TRBD2	TRBV7-9	-	TRBJ2-2	CASSPSGRAGTGELFF	TGTGCCAGCAGCCCTAGCGGGAGGGCCGGAACCGGGGAGCTGTTTTTT
-	TRBV20-1	few	TRBJ2-5	CSARGDTVQETQYF	TGCAGTGCTAGAGGGGATACTGTCCAAGAGACCCAGTACTTC
-	TRBV9	-	TRBJ1-2	CASSVGTAYGYTF	TGTGCCAGCAGCGTAGGTACAGCCTATGGCTACACCTTC
-	TRBV28	few	TRBJ1-1	CASSLPKGGTEAFF	TGTGCCAGCAGTTTACCAAAGGGTGGTACTGAAGCTTTCTTT
-	TRBV6-1	many	TRBJ1-3	CASSEPLAGNTIYF	TGTGCCAGCAGTGAACCCCTCGCTGGAAACACCATATATTTT
-	TRBV4-3	once	TRBJ2-3	CASSQDRASTSTDTQYF	TGCGCCAGCAGCCAAGATAGAGCTTCGACTAGCACAGATACGCAGTATTTT
TRBD2	TRBV5-8	-	TRBJ2-3	CASSSTGLAALRTDTQYF	TGTGCCAGCAGCTCGACAGGACTAGCGGCGCTGCGCACAGATACGCAGTATTTT
-	TRBV10-2	few	TRBJ2-1	CASRVWGISYNEQFF	TGCGCCAGCAGGGTGTGGGGAATCTCCTACAATGAGCAGTTCTTC
TRBD1	TRBV3-1	-	TRBJ1-4	CASSQGRDRAGKLFF	TGTGCCAGCAGCCAAGGCCGGGACAGGGCGGGAAAACTGTTTTTT
-	TRBV19	few	TRBJ1-1	CASRNGFNTEAFF	TGTGCCAGTAGAAACGGTTTTAACACTGAAGCTTTCTTT
-	TRBV7-8	-	TRBJ1-2	CASSVLGQSYGYTF	TGTGCCAGCAGCGTCCTCGGACAGTCCTATGGCTACACCTTC
TRBD1	TRBV28	-	TRBJ1-3	CASSPSQGQLGNTIYF	TGTGCCAGCAGTCCTTCACAGGGACAGCTTGGAAACACCATATATTTT
TRBD2	TRBV18	-	TRBJ2-5	CASSPGLVGETQYF	TGTGCCAGCTCACCAGGACTAGTGGGAGAGACCCAGTACTTC
-	TRBV7-2	many	TRBJ2-2	CASSSPKTTGWNTGELFF	TGTGCCAGCAGCTCGCCCAAAACGACAGGATGGAACACCGGGGAGCTGTTTTTT
-	TRBV20-1	-	TRBJ1-2	CSARLPQGGYTF	TGCAGTGCTAGACTCCCCCAGGGTGGCTACACCTTC
TRBD1	TRBV6-6	-	TRBJ2-7	CASILEGASAFYF	TGTGCCAGCATCCTAGAGGGGGCCTCGGCCTTTTACTTC
-	TRBV19	few	TRBJ1-2	CASHISGSQAVYTF	TGTGCCAGTCACATTTCAGGGAGCCAAGCTGTCTACACCTTC
-	TRBV27	many	TRBJ2-1	CASSLSLGSYNEQFF	TGTGCCAGCAGTTTATCACTAGGGTCCTACAATGAGCAGTTCTTC
-	TRBV4-2	-	TRBJ2-7	CASSQDIRGTHYEQYF	TGTGCCAGCAGCCAAGATATTCGCGGGACCCACTACGAGCAGTACTTC
TRBD2	TRBV7-9	few	TRBJ2-3	CASSSGLAGGSQPDTQYF	TGTGCCAGCAGCTCCGGACTGGCGGGAGGGTCCCAACCAGATACGCAGTATTTT
-	TRBV18	few	TRBJ1-1	CASSRQTGSSSEAFF	TGTGCCAGCTCCCGCCAGACGGGGTCATCTTCTGAAGCTTTCTTT
-	TRBV12-3/TRBV12-4	medium-sized	TRBJ1-5	CASSFGGSFQPQHF	TGTGCCAGCAGTTTTGGGGGGAGTTTTCAGCCCCAGCATTTT
-	TRBV7-4	-	TRBJ1-2	CASSPMGQSDGYTF	TGTGCCAGCAGCCCCATGGGGCAGTCGGATGGCTACACCTTC
TRBD2	TRBV20-1	-	TRBJ2-7	CSAGTSVYTSHEQYF	TGCAGTGCTGGGACTAGCGTTTATACTAGCCACGAGCAGTACTTC
TRBD2	TRBV6-1	many	TRBJ2-2	CASSNPGLAGDVTGELFF	TGTGCCAGCAGCAACCCCGGACTAGCGGGAGATGTCACCGGGGAGCTGTTTTTT
TRBD1	TRBV7-9	-	TRBJ1-1	CASSLADNRGPFF	TGTGCCAGCAGCTTAGCGGATAACAGGGGGCCTTTCTTT
-	TRBV28	-	TRBJ2-7	CASSLLAAYEQYF	TGTGCCAGCAGTTTATTAGCGGCCTACGAGCAGTACTTC
TRBD2	TRBV7-9	few	TRBJ2-3	CASSYGLAGATDTQYF	TGTGCCAGCAGCTACGGACTAGCGGGAGCCACAGATACGCAGTATTTT
-	TRBV7-6	many	TRBJ2-7	CASSPGQTGEQYF	TGTGCCAGCAGCCCAGGACAGACCGGCGAGCAGTACTTC
-	TRBV14	-	TRBJ1-2	CASSQAETGVYGYTF	TGTGCCAGCAGCCAAGCCGAGACAGGAGTCTATGGCTACACCTTC
-	TRBV20-1	-	TRBJ2-3	CSARSGPSTDTQYF	TGCAGTGCTAGAAGCGGCCCTAGCACAGATACGCAGTATTTT
-	TRBV24-1	once	TRBJ2-3	CATGGATSTDTQYF	TGTGCCACCGGCGGTGCGACTAGCACAGATACGCAGTATTTT
TRBD1	TRBV29-1	many	TRBJ2-2	CSVLHDRAGELFF	TGCAGCGTCCTACATGACAGGGCAGGGGAGCTGTTTTTT
TRBD1	TRBV27	-	TRBJ1-2	CASSSGQGAWDGYTF	TGTGCCAGCAGTTCGGGACAGGGGGCTTGGGATGGCTACACCTTC
-	TRBV7-2	-	TRBJ2-5	CASSRDSSLETQYF	TGTGCCAGCAGCCGTGACAGTTCCCTGGAGACCCAGTACTTC
TRBD2	TRBV29-1	few	TRBJ2-1	CSVVTSGRGNEQFF	TGCAGCGTAGTGACTAGCGGGAGGGGAAATGAGCAGTTCTTC
-	TRBV24-1	-	TRBJ1-5	CATSGVPGNQPQHF	TGTGCCACCAGTGGGGTCCCGGGCAATCAGCCCCAGCATTTT
-	TRBV20-1	-	TRBJ2-3	CSAISGGGGTQYF	TGCAGTGCTATCTCGGGGGGCGGCGGTACGCAGTATTTT
-	TRBV19	-	TRBJ1-5	CASSIGWGARNQPQHF	TGTGCCAGTAGTATAGGATGGGGGGCACGCAATCAGCCCCAGCATTTT
TRBD1	TRBV12-3/TRBV12-4	few	TRBJ1-2	CASSLEGQANYGYTF	TGTGCCAGCAGTTTAGAGGGACAGGCTAACTATGGCTACACCTTC
-	TRBV6-1	-	TRBJ1-3	CASSYTAHTGNTIYF	TGTGCCAGCAGTTACACTGCACATACTGGAAACACCATATATTTT
-	TRBV6-4	few	TRBJ1-4	CASSESAGTNEKLFF	TGTGCCAGCAGTGAGTCGGCAGGAACTAATGAAAAACTGTTTTTT
TRBD1	TRBV20-1	-	TRBJ1-1	CSARPGQGLGNTEAFF	TGCAGTGCAAGGCCGGGACAGGGGCTTGGGAACACTGAAGCTTTCTTT
TRBD1	TRBV2	few	TRBJ1-1	CASEAHRGLGTEAFF	TGTGCCAGCGAGGCCCACAGGGGGCTGGGCACTGAAGCTTTCTTT
-	TRBV20-1	-	TRBJ1-2	CSAVYREGYTF	TGCAGTGCTGTTTACAGGGAAGGCTACACCTTC
TRBD1	TRBV18	-	TRBJ1-5	CASSSQGANNQPQHF	TGTGCCAGCTCATCACAGGGGGCCAACAATCAGCCCCAGCATTTT